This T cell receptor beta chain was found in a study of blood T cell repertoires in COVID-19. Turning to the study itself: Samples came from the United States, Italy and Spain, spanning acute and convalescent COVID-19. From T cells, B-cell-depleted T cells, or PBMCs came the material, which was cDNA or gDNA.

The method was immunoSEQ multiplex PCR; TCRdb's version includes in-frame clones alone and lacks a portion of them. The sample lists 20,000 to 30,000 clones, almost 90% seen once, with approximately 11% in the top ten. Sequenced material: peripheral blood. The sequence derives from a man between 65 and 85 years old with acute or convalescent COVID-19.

The CDR3 DNA reads as TGTGCCAGCAGCTTAGACCTGGGGAGGTCTGGAAACACCATATATTTT. Translated, it gives CASSLDLGRSGNTIYF. V is TRBV7-2 and J is TRBJ1-3; D is unclear. This CDR3 has 16 amino acids. Germline V CDR1 and CDR2: SGHTA, FQGNSA. The ends were cut back, 1 base at V and 1 base at J, with 11 bases in the middle.